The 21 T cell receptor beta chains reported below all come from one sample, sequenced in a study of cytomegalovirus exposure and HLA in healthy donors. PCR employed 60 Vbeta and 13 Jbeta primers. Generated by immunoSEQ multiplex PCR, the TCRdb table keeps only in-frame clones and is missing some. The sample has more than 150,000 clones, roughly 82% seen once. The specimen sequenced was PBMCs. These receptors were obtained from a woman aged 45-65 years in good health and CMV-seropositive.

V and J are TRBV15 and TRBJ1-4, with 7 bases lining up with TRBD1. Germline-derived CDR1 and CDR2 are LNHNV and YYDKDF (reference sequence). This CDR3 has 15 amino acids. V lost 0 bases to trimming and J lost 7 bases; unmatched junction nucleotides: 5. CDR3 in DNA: TGTGCCACCAGCAGAGATAAACAGGGGATTGAAAAACTGTTTTTT. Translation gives CATSRDKQGIEKLFF.

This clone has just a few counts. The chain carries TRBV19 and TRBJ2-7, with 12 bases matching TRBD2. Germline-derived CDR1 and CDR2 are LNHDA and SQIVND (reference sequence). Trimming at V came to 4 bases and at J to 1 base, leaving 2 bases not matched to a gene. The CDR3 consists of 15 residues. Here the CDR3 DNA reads TGTGCCAGTAGTAAGACTAGCGGGGGTTCCTACGAGCAGTACTTC. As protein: CASSKTSGGSYEQYF.

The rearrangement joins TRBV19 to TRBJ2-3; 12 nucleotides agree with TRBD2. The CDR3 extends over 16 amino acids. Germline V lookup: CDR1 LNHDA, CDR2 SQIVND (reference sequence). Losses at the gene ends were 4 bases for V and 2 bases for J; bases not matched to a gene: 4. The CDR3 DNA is TGTGCCAGTAGTACCCGACTAGCGGGGGTCACAGATACGCAGTATTTT. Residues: CASSTRLAGVTDTQYF.

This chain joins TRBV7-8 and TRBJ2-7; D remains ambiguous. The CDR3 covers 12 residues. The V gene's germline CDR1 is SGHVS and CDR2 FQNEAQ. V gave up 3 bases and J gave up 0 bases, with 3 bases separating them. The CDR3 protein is CASSFVSYEQYF. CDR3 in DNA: TGTGCCAGCAGCTTCGTCTCCTACGAGCAGTACTTC.

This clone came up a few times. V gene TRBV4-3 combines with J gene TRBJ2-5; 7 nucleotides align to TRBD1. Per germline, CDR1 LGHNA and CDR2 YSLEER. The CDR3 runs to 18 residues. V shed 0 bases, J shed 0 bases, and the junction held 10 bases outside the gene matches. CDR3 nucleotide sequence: TGCGCCAGCAGCCAAGATAGAGGGGGACAGACCCACCAAGAGACCCAGTACTTC. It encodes CASSQDRGGQTHQETQYF.

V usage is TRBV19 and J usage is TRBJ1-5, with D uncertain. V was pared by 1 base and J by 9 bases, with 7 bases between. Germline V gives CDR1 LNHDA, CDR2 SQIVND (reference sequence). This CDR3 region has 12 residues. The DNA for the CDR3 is TGTGCCAGTAGTATAGGGTCCGGGCCCCAGCATTTT. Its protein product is CASSIGSGPQHF.

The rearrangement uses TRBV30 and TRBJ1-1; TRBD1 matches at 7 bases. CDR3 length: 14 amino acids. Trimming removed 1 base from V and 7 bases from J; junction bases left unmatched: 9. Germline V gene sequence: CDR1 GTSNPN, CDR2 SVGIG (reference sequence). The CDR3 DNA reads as TGTGCCTGGAGTGGGGACAGTCTTCCCCATGAAGCTTTCTTT. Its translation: CAWSGDSLPHEAFF. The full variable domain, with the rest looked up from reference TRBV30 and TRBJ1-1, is SQTIHQWPATLVQPVGSPLSLECTVEGTSNPNLYWYRQAAGRGLQLLFYSVGIGQISSEVPQNLSASRPQDRQFILSSKKLLLSDSGFYLCAWSGDSLPHEAFFGQGTRLTVV.

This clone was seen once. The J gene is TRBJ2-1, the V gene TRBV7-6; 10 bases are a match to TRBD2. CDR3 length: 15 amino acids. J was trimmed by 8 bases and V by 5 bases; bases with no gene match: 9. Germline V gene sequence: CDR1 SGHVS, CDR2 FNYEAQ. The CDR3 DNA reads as TGTGCCAGCAGCAGTAGCGGGGGGCACTGGGATGAGCAGTTCTTC. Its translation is CASSSSGGHWDEQFF.

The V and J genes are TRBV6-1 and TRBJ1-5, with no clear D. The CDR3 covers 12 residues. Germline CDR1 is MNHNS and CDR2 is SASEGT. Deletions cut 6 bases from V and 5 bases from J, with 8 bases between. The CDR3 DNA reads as TGTGCCAGCAGAGTCATAGATCAGCCCCAGCATTTT. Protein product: CASRVIDQPQHF.

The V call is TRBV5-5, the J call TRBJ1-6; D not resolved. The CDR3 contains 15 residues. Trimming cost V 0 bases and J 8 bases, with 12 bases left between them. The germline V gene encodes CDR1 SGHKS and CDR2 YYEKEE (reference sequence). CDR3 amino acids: CASSLARTRDSPLHF. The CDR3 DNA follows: TGTGCCAGCAGCTTGGCCCGGACGCGGGATTCACCCCTCCACTTT. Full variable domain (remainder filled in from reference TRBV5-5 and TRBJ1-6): DAGVTQSPTHLIKTRGQQVTLRCSPISGHKSVSWYQQVLGQGPQFIFQYYEKEERGRGNFPDRFSARQFPNYSSELNVNALLLGDSALYLCASSLARTRDSPLHFGNGTRLTVT.

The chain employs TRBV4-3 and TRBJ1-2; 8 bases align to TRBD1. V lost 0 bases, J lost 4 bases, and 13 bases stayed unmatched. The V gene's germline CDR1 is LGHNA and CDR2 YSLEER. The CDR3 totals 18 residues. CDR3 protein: CASSQDGRGQGRSYGYTF. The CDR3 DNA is TGCGCCAGCAGCCAAGATGGAAGAGGACAGGGAAGAAGCTATGGCTACACCTTC.

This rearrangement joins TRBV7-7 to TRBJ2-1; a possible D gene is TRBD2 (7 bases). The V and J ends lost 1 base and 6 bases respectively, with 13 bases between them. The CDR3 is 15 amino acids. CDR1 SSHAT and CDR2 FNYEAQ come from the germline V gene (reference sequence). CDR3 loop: CASSLGGGPGNEQFF. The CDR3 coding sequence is TGTGCCAGCAGCTTAGGGGGGGGCCCTGGCAATGAGCAGTTCTTC.

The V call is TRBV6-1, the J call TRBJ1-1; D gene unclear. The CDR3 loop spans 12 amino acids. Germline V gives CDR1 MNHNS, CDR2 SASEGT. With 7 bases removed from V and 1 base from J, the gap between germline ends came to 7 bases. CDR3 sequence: CASIRENTEAFF. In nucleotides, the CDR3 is TGTGCCAGCATACGGGAGAACACTGAAGCTTTCTTT.

CDR3 bases: TGTGCCAGCAGCCGACTGACAGGGAACTATGGCTACACCTTC. Amino acids: CASSRLTGNYGYTF. The rearrangement uses TRBV5-4 and TRBJ1-2; 7 nucleotides agree with TRBD1. CDR1 and CDR2 from the germline V gene are SGHNT and YYREEE (reference sequence). This CDR3 contains 14 residues. With 4 bases clipped from V and 2 bases from J, the junction kept 5 bases outside the gene matches.

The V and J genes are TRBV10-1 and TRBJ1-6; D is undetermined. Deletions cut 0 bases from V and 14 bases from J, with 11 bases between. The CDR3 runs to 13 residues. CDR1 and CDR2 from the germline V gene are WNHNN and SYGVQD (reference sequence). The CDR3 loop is CASSESNPGTLHF. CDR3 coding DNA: TGCGCCAGCAGTGAGTCGAATCCCGGGACCCTCCACTTT.

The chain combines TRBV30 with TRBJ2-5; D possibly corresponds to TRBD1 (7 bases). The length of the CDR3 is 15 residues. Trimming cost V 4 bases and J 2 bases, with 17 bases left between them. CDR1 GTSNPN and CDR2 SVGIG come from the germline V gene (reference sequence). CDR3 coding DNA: TGTGCCTGGACCCCAGGGGGGTCGTTTCAAGAGACCCAGTACTTC. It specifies CAWTPGGSFQETQYF.

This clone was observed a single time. As DNA, the CDR3 is TGTGCCAGCAGCAGACCCGGGACTCCCTACGAGCAGTACTTC. Translated: CASSRPGTPYEQYF. The chain is built from TRBV6-1 and TRBJ2-7; the D gene is possibly TRBD2 (6 bases). This CDR3 is 14 amino acids long. The V gene lost 6 bases and the J gene lost 2 bases, with 14 bases spanning the gap. CDR1 MNHNS and CDR2 SASEGT come from the germline V gene.

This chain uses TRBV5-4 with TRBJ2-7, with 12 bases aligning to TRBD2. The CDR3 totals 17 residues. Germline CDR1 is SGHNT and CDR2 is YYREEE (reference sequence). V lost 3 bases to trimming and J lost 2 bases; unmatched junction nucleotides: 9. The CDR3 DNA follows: TGTGCCAGCAGCTCCGTGACTAGCGGGGGAGGGGCCTACGAGCAGTACTTC. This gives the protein CASSSVTSGGGAYEQYF.

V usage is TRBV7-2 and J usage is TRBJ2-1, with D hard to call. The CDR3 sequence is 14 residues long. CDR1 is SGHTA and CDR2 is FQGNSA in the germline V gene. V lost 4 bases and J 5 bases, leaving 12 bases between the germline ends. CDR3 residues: CASSYQPTNNEQFF. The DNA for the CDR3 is TGTGCCAGCAGCTATCAACCTACCAACAATGAGCAGTTCTTC.

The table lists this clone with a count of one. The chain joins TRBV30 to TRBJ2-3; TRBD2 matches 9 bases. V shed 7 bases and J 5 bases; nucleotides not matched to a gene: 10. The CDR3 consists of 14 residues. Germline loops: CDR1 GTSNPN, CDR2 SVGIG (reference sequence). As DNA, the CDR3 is TGTGCCTCCTCGGGGGCGGGGGGGATAGATACGCAGTATTTT. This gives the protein CASSGAGGIDTQYF.

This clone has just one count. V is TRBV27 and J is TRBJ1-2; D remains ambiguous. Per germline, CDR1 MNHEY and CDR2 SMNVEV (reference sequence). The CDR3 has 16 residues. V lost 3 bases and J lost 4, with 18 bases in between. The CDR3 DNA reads TGTGCCAGCAGTTTCTCCCTTTTGGACTTTCCCTATGGCTACACCTTC. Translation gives CASSFSLLDFPYGYTF.